Below are 23 T cell receptor beta chains sequenced from a single sample in a study of sequential checkpoint blockade in melanoma. Some clones are missing from TCRdb's copy, which holds only in-frame ones; the method was immunoSEQ multiplex PCR. The table has under 40,000 clones, about 88% seen once. Treatment reported: randomized to nivolumab then ipilimumab (arm A) or the reverse (arm B). Sequences were derived from CD8+ T cells sorted from blood (inferred from file names), sampled from a patient given nivolumab and ipilimumab in sequence. The receptors here all came from a human donor with melanoma.

V and J are TRBV4-3 and TRBJ2-3, with TRBD2 matching 16 bases. With 3 bases clipped from V and 0 bases from J, the junction kept 9 bases outside the gene matches. CDR1 is LGHNA, CDR2 YSLEER, per germline. The CDR3 is 20 residues long. The CDR3 loop is CASSHRGGLAGGGSTDTQYF. DNA for the CDR3: TGCGCCAGCAGCCATCGGGGGGGACTAGCGGGAGGGGGAAGCACAGATACGCAGTATTTT.

The J gene is TRBJ1-1, the V gene TRBV5-1, with TRBD1 matching over 7 bases. CDR3 length equals 14 residues. CDR1 SGHRS and CDR2 YFSETQ come from the germline V gene. Germline trimming cut 0 bases from V and 4 bases from J; bases unmatched to any gene: 3. The DNA for the CDR3 is TGCGCCAGCAGCTTGGAAGGGGGCTTCACTGAAGCTTTCTTT. This codes for CASSLEGGFTEAFF.

The rearrangement links TRBV2 to TRBJ1-5; unclear D gene. Germline loops: CDR1 SNHLY, CDR2 FYNNEI. The CDR3 runs to 15 residues. Trimming pared 3 bases from V and 0 bases from J, leaving 9 bases between. CDR3 sequence reads: CASSDVGNSNQPQHF. The CDR3 nucleotides are TGTGCCAGCAGTGACGTCGGGAATAGCAATCAGCCCCAGCATTTT.

The CDR3 protein is CASSPNWDSGYDTGELFF. Here the CDR3 DNA reads TGTGCCAGCAGCCCGAATTGGGATAGCGGGTATGACACCGGGGAGCTGTTTTTT. The V call is TRBV14, the J call TRBJ2-2; 7 positions agree with TRBD2. The CDR3 consists of 18 residues. CDR1 SGHDN and CDR2 FVKESK come from the germline V gene. J was trimmed by 3 bases and V by 4 bases; bases with no gene match: 14. Full variable domain (rest looked up from reference TRBV14 and TRBJ2-2): EAGVTQFPSHSVIEKGQTVTLRCDPISGHDNLYWYRRVMGKEIKFLLHFVKESKQDESGMPNNRFLAERTGGTYSTLKVQPAELEDSGVYFCASSPNWDSGYDTGELFFGEGSRLTVL.

The chain links TRBV7-3 to TRBJ2-4, with D possibly being TRBD1 (6 bases). The CDR3 runs 13 residues. Germline V gene data show CDR1 as SGHTA and CDR2 as FQGTGA. The V and J ends lost 2 bases and 8 bases respectively, with 10 bases between them. In nucleotides, the CDR3 is TGTGCCAGCAGCTTATTTGCAGGGGACATTCAGTACTTC. It yields the protein CASSLFAGDIQYF.

This clone was seen more than once but under ten times. The V and J genes are TRBV7-2 and TRBJ2-7; D possibly corresponds to TRBD2 (5 bases). Per the germline V gene, CDR1 is SGHTA and CDR2 is FQGNSA. The CDR3 loop spans 13 amino acids. V lost 2 bases, J lost 7 bases, and 12 bases lay in between. CDR3 in amino acids: CASSLLSWREQYV. The CDR3 coding sequence is TGTGCCAGCAGCTTACTCTCTTGGAGGGAGCAGTACGTC.

The chain employs TRBV18 and TRBJ2-3; D might be TRBD1 (6 bases). Deletions cut 5 bases from V and 2 bases from J, with 14 bases between. Germline-derived CDR1 and CDR2 are KGHSH and LQKENI. The CDR3 is 15 residues long. The CDR3 here is CASSTGQYTTDTQYF. As DNA, the CDR3 is TGTGCCAGCTCAACCGGACAGTATACCACAGATACGCAGTATTTT.

This chain connects TRBV7-2 to TRBJ2-1; D unclear. Trimming removed 5 bases from V and 12 bases from J, with 17 bases in between. This CDR3 has 13 residues. Looked up from germline, CDR1 is SGHTA and CDR2 is FQGNSA. CDR3 coding DNA: TGTGCCAGCAGCCTCCCCGGCGAGGTATCGCAGTTCTTC. Encoded protein: CASSLPGEVSQFF.

The gene calls are TRBV7-9 and TRBJ2-1; TRBD2 matches 7 bases. CDR3 length equals 14 residues. In germline, CDR1 is SEHNR, CDR2 FQNEAQ (reference sequence). The ends lost 1 base at V and 6 bases at J; junction bases unmatched: 3. CDR3 loop: CASSLGGLFNEQFF. CDR3 DNA sequence: TGTGCCAGCAGCTTAGGGGGACTATTCAATGAGCAGTTCTTC.

The genes are TRBV7-9 and TRBJ2-1; D unclear. The CDR3 is made up of 12 amino acids. Trimming stripped 7 bases from V and 4 bases from J, with 8 bases between. CDR1 and CDR2 from the germline V gene are SEHNR and FQNEAQ (reference sequence). CDR3 protein: CASTLEYNEQFF. CDR3 DNA sequence: TGTGCCAGCACCCTAGAATACAATGAGCAGTTCTTC.

CDR3 protein: CASSFGTSPYEQYV. CDR3 coding DNA: TGTGCCAGCAGCTTCGGGACTAGCCCCTACGAGCAGTACGTC. The V call is TRBV5-5, the J call TRBJ2-7; 9 positions match TRBD2. V shed 2 bases, J shed 2 bases, and the junction held 2 bases outside the gene matches. CDR1 is SGHKS, CDR2 YYEKEE, per germline (reference sequence). The CDR3 is 14 residues long.

The rearrangement links TRBV10-2 to TRBJ1-1, with D perhaps TRBD1 (5 bases). CDR3 length: 15 amino acids. V gave up 7 bases and J gave up 1 base, with 16 bases separating them. Germline CDR1 WSHSY, CDR2 SAAADI. The CDR3 DNA sequence: TGCGCCAGCAAAGAAGTTTGGGGGGGGAACACTGAAGCTTTCTTT. Residues: CASKEVWGGNTEAFF.

This chain joins TRBV29-1 and TRBJ1-1; 7 bases match TRBD1. Germline lookup yields CDR1 SQVTM and CDR2 ANQGSEA. With V trimmed by 5 bases and J by 5 bases, 5 bases remained unmatched. The CDR3 runs 12 residues. CDR3 loop: CSVSGRGTEAFF. The DNA for the CDR3 is TGCAGCGTTAGTGGCAGGGGGACTGAAGCTTTCTTT.

This chain joins TRBV10-1 and TRBJ2-1, with 14 nucleotides matching TRBD2. The CDR3 length is 16 residues. V shed 5 bases, J shed 2 bases, and the junction held 2 bases outside the gene matches. In germline, CDR1 is WNHNN, CDR2 SYGVQD (reference sequence). The CDR3 sequence is CASSWGLAGAYNEQFF. The CDR3 DNA reads TGCGCCAGCAGTTGGGGACTAGCGGGAGCCTACAATGAGCAGTTCTTC.

The table lists this clone with a count of one. This chain connects TRBV19 to TRBJ2-5; 7 positions match TRBD1. Germline V CDR1 and CDR2: LNHDA, SQIVND (reference sequence). The CDR3 sequence is 12 residues long. V lost 6 bases and J lost 4; bases outside the gene matches: 2. CDR3: CASRKGAETQYF. CDR3 coding DNA: TGTGCCAGTAGGAAGGGGGCAGAGACCCAGTACTTC.

The gene calls are TRBV11-2 and TRBJ1-4; D call uncertain. The germline V gene encodes CDR1 SGHAT and CDR2 FQNNGV. Trimming left V 0 bases short and J 4 bases short, with 12 bases between. The CDR3 has 16 residues. The CDR3 loop reads CASSLEVGSSNEKLFF. The CDR3 DNA is TGTGCCAGCAGCTTAGAGGTGGGCAGCAGTAATGAAAAACTGTTTTTT.

The chain has TRBV10-2 and TRBJ2-1; TRBD2 is a possible D gene (6 bases). Trimming took off 0 bases at V and 6 bases at J, with 12 bases between the two ends. Germline CDR1 and CDR2: WSHSY and SAAADI. The CDR3 consists of 15 residues. CDR3 bases: TGCGCCAGCAGTGAGTCGGGCGGGATTGGCAATGAGCAGTTCTTC. Protein product: CASSESGGIGNEQFF.

This clone came up a few times. The V call is TRBV28, the J call TRBJ2-7; perhaps TRBD1 as D (5 bases). Germline lookup yields CDR1 MDHEN and CDR2 SYDVKM. Trimming left V 3 bases short and J 1 base short, with 19 bases between. The CDR3 totals 17 residues. The CDR3 spells CASSFGPGHSNSYEQYF. DNA of the CDR3: TGTGCCAGCAGTTTTGGTCCCGGACACTCAAATTCCTACGAGCAGTACTTC. Complete variable domain (other parts from reference TRBV28 and TRBJ2-7): DVKVTQSSRYLVKRTGEKVFLECVQDMDHENMFWYRQDPGLGLRLIYFSYDVKMKEKGDIPEGYSVSREKKERFSLILESASTNQTSMYLCASSFGPGHSNSYEQYFGPGTRLTVT.

V is TRBV29-1 and J is TRBJ1-2, with a weak D call TRBD1 (5 bases). The V and J ends lost 7 bases and 8 bases respectively, with 20 bases between them. The CDR3 is 13 amino acids. Germline V gives CDR1 SQVTM, CDR2 ANQGSEA. CDR3 nucleotide sequence: TGCAGCGCTGCGGGGACCTTTGAGTCCGGCTACACCTTC. This translates into CSAAGTFESGYTF.

The chain employs TRBV15 and TRBJ1-1; possibly TRBD1 for D (6 bases). The CDR3 consists of 15 residues. Per the germline V gene, CDR1 is LNHNV and CDR2 is YYDKDF (reference sequence). Trimming removed 0 bases at V and 5 bases at J, with 13 bases between. CDR3 in DNA: TGTGCCACCAGCAGAGATCGGCAGGGGTGGACTGAAGCTTTCTTT. It yields the protein CATSRDRQGWTEAFF. Full variable domain (rest looked up from reference TRBV15 and TRBJ1-1): DAMVIQNPRYQVTQFGKPVTLSCSQTLNHNVMYWYQQKSSQAPKLLFHYYDKDFNNEADTPDNFQSRRPNTSFCFLDIRSPGLGDTAMYLCATSRDRQGWTEAFFGQGTRLTVV.

The CDR3 reads CASSVGVGAAGYTF. DNA for the CDR3: TGTGCCAGCAGCGTAGGGGTAGGGGCAGCTGGCTACACCTTC. This chain links TRBV9 with TRBJ1-2; D possibly corresponds to TRBD1 (5 bases). CDR1 is SGDLS, CDR2 YYNGEE, per germline. There are 14 residues in the CDR3. V was clipped by 0 bases and J by 7 bases, with 13 bases between them.

This clone was recorded only once. This chain links TRBV19 with TRBJ2-1, with D perhaps matching TRBD1 (7 bases). CDR1 is LNHDA, CDR2 SQIVND, per germline (reference sequence). Trimming removed 5 bases from V and 1 base from J, with 12 bases in between. The CDR3 runs 15 residues. Here the CDR3 reads CASSGGGLSYNEQFF. Here the CDR3 DNA reads TGTGCCAGTAGTGGAGGGGGCCTTTCCTACAATGAGCAGTTCTTC.

This clone was seen just once. CDR3: CASSLIDVLAGGRGNEQFF. The CDR3 DNA sequence: TGTGCCAGTAGTCTAATAGATGTGCTAGCGGGAGGGCGAGGCAATGAGCAGTTCTTC. V is TRBV19 and J is TRBJ2-1; 12 positions match TRBD2. The CDR3 has 19 residues. The V segment lost 5 bases and the J segment 6 bases; nucleotides outside the gene matches: 17. Germline assignment: CDR1 LNHDA and CDR2 SQIVND (reference sequence).